The 15 T cell receptor beta chains in this list originate from one sample, sequenced in a study of blood T cells in healthy people across ages. The second PCR ran about 7 to 12 cycles with a sample-barcoded 5' primer and J-beta primers. TCRdb re-called the 5' RACE reads through MiXCR, storing one row per CDR3 protein. The sample yields 1.2 million to 1.5 million distinct CDR3 sequences, roughly 59% seen once. Sequenced sample: blood. All receptors come from a man between 18 and 29 years old in good health.

The chain uses TRBV7-9 and TRBJ2-1; weak D call: TRBD1 (6 bases). The V gene's germline CDR1 is SEHNR and CDR2 FQNEAQ (reference sequence). The V gene lost 5 bases and the J gene lost 7 bases, with 15 bases spanning the gap. The CDR3 totals 14 residues. The DNA of the CDR3 is TGTGCCAGCAGCCCTGACAGGCCCTGGAATGAGCAGTTCTTC. It specifies CASSPDRPWNEQFF.

The rearrangement joins TRBV14 to TRBJ1-2; D possibly corresponds to TRBD1 (6 bases). The CDR3 is 15 amino acids. V was trimmed by 0 bases and J by 4 bases, leaving 12 bases between them. CDR1 and CDR2 from the germline V gene are SGHDN and FVKESK. This CDR3 reads CASSQDRQEPYGYTF. CDR3 nucleotides: TGTGCCAGCAGCCAAGATCGACAGGAGCCCTATGGCTACACCTTC. Based on the CDR3 plus reference TRBV14 and TRBJ1-2, the full variable domain is EAGVTQFPSHSVIEKGQTVTLRCDPISGHDNLYWYRRVMGKEIKFLLHFVKESKQDESGMPNNRFLAERTGGTYSTLKVQPAELEDSGVYFCASSQDRQEPYGYTFGSGTRLTVV.

This clonotype showed up just a few times. The chain joins TRBV12-3 or TRBV12-4 to TRBJ2-7; D is ambiguous. The V gene lost 7 bases and the J gene lost 0 bases, with 10 bases spanning the gap. The length of the CDR3 is 13 residues. The CDR3 DNA reads as TGTGCCAGCACCCGAGGTGACTCCTACGAGCAGTACTTC. The encoded protein is CASTRGDSYEQYF.

This clonotype was seen just once. V gene TRBV12-3 or TRBV12-4 combines with J gene TRBJ2-1; D possibly corresponds to TRBD2 (5 bases). With 5 bases removed from V and 5 bases from J, the gap between germline ends came to 13 bases. The CDR3 has 14 amino acids. The CDR3 nucleotides read TGTGCCAGCAGTGTTGCGGGCACGAACAATGAGCAGTTCTTC. This translates into CASSVAGTNNEQFF.

The rearrangement uses TRBV4-2 and TRBJ2-1, with 7 nucleotides matching TRBD2. Germline lookup yields CDR1 LGHNA and CDR2 YNFKEQ. CDR3 length: 14 amino acids. Trimming at V came to 4 bases and at J to 10 bases, leaving 10 bases not matched to a gene. CDR3 sequence (DNA): TGTGCCAGCAGCCTAAGCTGGAGGGGAGGGGAGCAGTTCTTC. Protein product: CASSLSWRGGEQFF.

This clonotype occurred a few times. This rearrangement joins TRBV7-9 to TRBJ2-7; D is undetermined. The germline V gene encodes CDR1 SEHNR and CDR2 FQNEAQ (reference sequence). V gave up 0 bases and J gave up 3 bases, with 9 bases separating them. The CDR3 is 14 residues long. The CDR3 bases are TGTGCCAGCAGCTTAGCCGCCGGGTTCTACGAGCAGTACTTC. Its translation: CASSLAAGFYEQYF. Variable domain in full (rest from reference TRBV7-9 and TRBJ2-7): DTGVSQNPRHKITKRGQNVTFRCDPISEHNRLYWYRQTLGQGPEFLTYFQNEAQLEKSRLLSDRFSAERPKGSFSTLEIQRTEQGDSAMYLCASSLAAGFYEQYFGPGTRLTVT.

This rearrangement joins TRBV4-2 to TRBJ2-5, with D perhaps matching TRBD1 or TRBD2 (5 bases each). Germline V gives CDR1 LGHNA, CDR2 YNFKEQ. Between the trimmed V and J ends, which lost 8 bases and 5 bases, there was a span of 18 bases. This CDR3 contains 14 residues. The CDR3 region is CASLTGTSEETQYF. CDR3 DNA: TGTGCCAGCCTAACTGGGACCAGCGAGGAGACCCAGTACTTC.

The V and J genes are TRBV4-1 and TRBJ2-3, with 9 bases that match TRBD2. Germline V CDR1 and CDR2: MGHRA, YSYEKL. J gave up 6 bases and V 4 bases, and 11 bases lay outside the gene matches. CDR3 length: 16 residues. The CDR3 sequence: CASSRISGGLLDTQYF. CDR3 coding DNA: TGCGCCAGCAGCCGGATTAGCGGGGGCCTTCTTGATACGCAGTATTTT.

This chain uses TRBV20-1 with TRBJ2-3; 8 bases are a match to TRBD2. Trimming took 1 base from V and 2 from J; bases not matched to a gene: 17. The CDR3 runs to 19 residues. CDR1 and CDR2 from the germline V gene are DFQATT and SNEGSKA (reference sequence). For the CDR3, the DNA is TGCAGTGCTAGAGGGGCCCCTCCTCTTACTAGCGGCCCCACAGATACGCAGTATTTT. Translated, it gives CSARGAPPLTSGPTDTQYF.

The V and J genes are TRBV7-6 and TRBJ1-1; D might be TRBD1 (5 bases). The germline V gene has CDR1 SGHVS and CDR2 FNYEAQ. Trimming cost V 5 bases and J 2 bases, with 12 bases left between them. The CDR3 runs to 14 residues. The CDR3 DNA reads TGTGCCAGCAGCATTCTGACAGATAACACTGAAGCTTTCTTT. This encodes CASSILTDNTEAFF. Supplemented by reference TRBV7-6 and TRBJ1-1, the full variable domain reads GAGVSQSPRYKVTKRGQDVALRCDPISGHVSLYWYRQALGQGPEFLTYFNYEAQQDKSGLPNDRFSAERPEGSISTLTIQRTEQRDSAMYRCASSILTDNTEAFFGQGTRLTVV.

This chain uses TRBV6-1 with TRBJ1-5, with D possibly being TRBD1 (6 bases). The germline V gene encodes CDR1 MNHNS and CDR2 SASEGT. The ends were cut back, 5 bases at V and 9 bases at J, with 11 bases in the middle. This CDR3 region has 12 residues. The CDR3 region is CASSTTGRPQHF. As DNA, the CDR3 is TGTGCCAGCAGTACCACAGGGAGGCCCCAGCATTTT.

The CDR3 DNA reads TGTGCCAGCAGCCATGAACTAGCGGGAGTCCACGAGCAGTACTTC. Translated: CASSHELAGVHEQYF. The chain links TRBV3-1 to TRBJ2-7; 11 bases are a match to TRBD2. J was trimmed by 5 bases and V by 3 bases; bases with no gene match: 6. This CDR3 spans 15 amino acids. Looked up from germline, CDR1 is LGHDT and CDR2 is YNNKEL (reference sequence).

CDR3 DNA: TGCAGTGCTAGAACCCAGCGGGGGGTCACAGATACGCAGTATTTT. This gives the protein CSARTQRGVTDTQYF. V usage is TRBV20-1 and J usage is TRBJ2-3; 9 bases align to TRBD2. CDR1 DFQATT and CDR2 SNEGSKA come from the germline V gene (reference sequence). The ends lost 2 bases at V and 2 bases at J; junction bases unmatched: 5. The CDR3 has 15 amino acids.

This clonotype showed up just a few times. This chain joins TRBV12-3 or TRBV12-4 and TRBJ1-1; a possible D gene is TRBD1 (6 bases). There are 14 residues in the CDR3. V lost 7 bases to trimming and J lost 1 base, with 13 bases between them. The CDR3 region has the DNA TGTGCCAGCATGCCGGGGGCTTCGAACACTGAAGCTTTCTTT. Translation gives CASMPGASNTEAFF.

The rearrangement joins TRBV9 to TRBJ2-3; 8 nucleotides line up with TRBD2. V lost 0 bases and J lost 2; bases outside the gene matches: 2. CDR3 length: 15 residues. Germline CDR1 SGDLS, CDR2 YYNGEE. Here the CDR3 reads CASSVVTSDTDTQYF. The DNA of the CDR3 is TGTGCCAGCAGCGTAGTGACTAGCGACACAGATACGCAGTATTTT.